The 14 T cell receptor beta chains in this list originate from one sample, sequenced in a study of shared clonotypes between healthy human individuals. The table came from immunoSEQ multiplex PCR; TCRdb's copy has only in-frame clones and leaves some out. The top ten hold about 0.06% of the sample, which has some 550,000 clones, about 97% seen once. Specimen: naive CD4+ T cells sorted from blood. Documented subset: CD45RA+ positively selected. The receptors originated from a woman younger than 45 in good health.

CDR3 protein: CASSRAGTEIYEQYF. In nucleotides, the CDR3 is TGTGCCAGCTCACGTGCCGGGACAGAGATCTACGAGCAGTACTTC. This chain links TRBV18 with TRBJ2-7, with 7 nucleotides matching TRBD1. The V and J ends lost 4 bases and 3 bases, in that order; junction bases with no gene match: 9. Germline CDR1 KGHSH, CDR2 LQKENI. This CDR3 spans 15 amino acids.

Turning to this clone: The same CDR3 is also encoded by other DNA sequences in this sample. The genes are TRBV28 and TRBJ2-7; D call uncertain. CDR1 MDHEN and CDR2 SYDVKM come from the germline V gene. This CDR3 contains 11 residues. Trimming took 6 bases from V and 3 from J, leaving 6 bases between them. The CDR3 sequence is CASSRHYEQYF. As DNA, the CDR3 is TGTGCCAGCAGCAGACACTACGAGCAGTACTTC.

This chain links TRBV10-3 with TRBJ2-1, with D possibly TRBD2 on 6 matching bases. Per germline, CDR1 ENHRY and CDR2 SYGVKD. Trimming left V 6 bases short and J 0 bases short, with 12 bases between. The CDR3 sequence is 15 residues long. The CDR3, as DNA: TGTGCCATCAGAAAGGGACTCCTCTCCTACAATGAGCAGTTCTTC. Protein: CAIRKGLLSYNEQFF.

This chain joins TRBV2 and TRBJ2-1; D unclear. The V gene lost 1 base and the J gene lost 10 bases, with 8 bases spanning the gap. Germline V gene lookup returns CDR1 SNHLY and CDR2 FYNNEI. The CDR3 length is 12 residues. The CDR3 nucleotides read TGTGCCAGCAGTGAAGGTTACCACGAGCAGTTCTTC. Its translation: CASSEGYHEQFF.

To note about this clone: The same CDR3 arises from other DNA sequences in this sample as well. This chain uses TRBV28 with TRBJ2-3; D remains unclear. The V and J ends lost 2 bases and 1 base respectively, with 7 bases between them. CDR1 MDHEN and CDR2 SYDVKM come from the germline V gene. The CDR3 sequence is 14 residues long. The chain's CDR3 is CASSLGQGTDTQYF. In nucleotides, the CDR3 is TGTGCCAGCAGTTTAGGCCAGGGCACAGATACGCAGTATTTT.

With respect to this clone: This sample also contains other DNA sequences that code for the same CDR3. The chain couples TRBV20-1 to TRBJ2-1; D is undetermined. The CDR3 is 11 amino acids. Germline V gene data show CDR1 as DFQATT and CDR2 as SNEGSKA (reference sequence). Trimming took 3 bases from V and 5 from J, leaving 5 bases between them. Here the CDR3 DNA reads TGCAGTGCTAGGGGCAACAATGAGCAGTTCTTC. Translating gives CSARGNNEQFF.

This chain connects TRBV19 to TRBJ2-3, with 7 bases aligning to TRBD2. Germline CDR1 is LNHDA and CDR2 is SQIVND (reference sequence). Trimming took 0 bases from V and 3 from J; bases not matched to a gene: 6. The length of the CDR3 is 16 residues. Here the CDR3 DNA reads TGTGCCAGTAGTATAGATCGTATGGGGGGGACAGATACGCAGTATTTT. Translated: CASSIDRMGGTDTQYF.

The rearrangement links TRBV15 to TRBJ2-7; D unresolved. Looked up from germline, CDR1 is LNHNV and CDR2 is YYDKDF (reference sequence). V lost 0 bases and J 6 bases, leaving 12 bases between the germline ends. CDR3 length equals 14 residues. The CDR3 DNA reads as TGTGCCACCAGCAGAGATTTTACTAACCGCGAGCAGTACTTC. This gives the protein CATSRDFTNREQYF. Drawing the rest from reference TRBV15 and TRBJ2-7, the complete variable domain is DAMVIQNPRYQVTQFGKPVTLSCSQTLNHNVMYWYQQKSSQAPKLLFHYYDKDFNNEADTPDNFQSRRPNTSFCFLDIRSPGLGDTAMYLCATSRDFTNREQYFGPGTRLTVT.

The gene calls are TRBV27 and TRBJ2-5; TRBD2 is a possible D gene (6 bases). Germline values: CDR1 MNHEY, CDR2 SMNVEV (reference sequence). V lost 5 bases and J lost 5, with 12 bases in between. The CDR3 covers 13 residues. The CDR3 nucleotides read TGTGCCAGCAGTCCTCCTGGGAGGGAGACCCAGTACTTC. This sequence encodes CASSPPGRETQYF.

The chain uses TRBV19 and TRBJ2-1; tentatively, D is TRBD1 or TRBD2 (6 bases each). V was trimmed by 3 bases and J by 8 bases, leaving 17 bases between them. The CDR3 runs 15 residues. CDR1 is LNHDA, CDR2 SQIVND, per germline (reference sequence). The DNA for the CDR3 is TGTGCCAGTAGTATTCCCGGGGGCATTCTCTATGAGCAGTTCTTC. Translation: CASSIPGGILYEQFF. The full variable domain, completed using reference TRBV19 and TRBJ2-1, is DGGITQSPKYLFRKEGQNVTLSCEQNLNHDAMYWYRQDPGQGLRLIYYSQIVNDFQKGDIAEGYSVSREKKESFPLTVTSAQKNPTAFYLCASSIPGGILYEQFFGPGTRLTVL.

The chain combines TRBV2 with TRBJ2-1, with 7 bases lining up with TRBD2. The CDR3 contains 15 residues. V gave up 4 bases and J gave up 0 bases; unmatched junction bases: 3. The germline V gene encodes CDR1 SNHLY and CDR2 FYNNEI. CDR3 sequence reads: CASSGGSSSYNEQFF. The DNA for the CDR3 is TGTGCCAGCAGTGGCGGGAGCAGCTCCTACAATGAGCAGTTCTTC.

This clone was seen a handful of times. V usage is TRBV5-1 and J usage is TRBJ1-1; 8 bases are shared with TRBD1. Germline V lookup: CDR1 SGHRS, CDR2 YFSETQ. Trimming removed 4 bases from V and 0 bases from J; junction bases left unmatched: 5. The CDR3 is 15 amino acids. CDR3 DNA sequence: TGCGCCAGCAGCCCGAGACAGGGGATGAACACTGAAGCTTTCTTT. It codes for CASSPRQGMNTEAFF.

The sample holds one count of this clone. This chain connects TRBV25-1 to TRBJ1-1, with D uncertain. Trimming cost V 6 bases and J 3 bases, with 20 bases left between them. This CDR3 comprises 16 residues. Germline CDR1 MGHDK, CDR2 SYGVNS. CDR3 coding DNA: TGTGCCAGCAGCGAAGACACCCGGGGAGGATACACTGAAGCTTTCTTT. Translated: CASSEDTRGGYTEAFF.

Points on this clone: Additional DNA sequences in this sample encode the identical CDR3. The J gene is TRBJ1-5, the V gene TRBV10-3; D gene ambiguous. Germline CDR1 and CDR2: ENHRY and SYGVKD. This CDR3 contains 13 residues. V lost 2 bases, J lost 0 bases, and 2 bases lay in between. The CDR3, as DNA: TGTGCCATCAGTGAGAGTAGCAATCAGCCCCAGCATTTT. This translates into CAISESSNQPQHF.